Below are 7 T cell receptor beta chains sequenced from a single sample in a study of cytomegalovirus exposure and HLA in healthy donors. Primers: 60 Vbeta forward and 13 Jbeta reverse. Data came from immunoSEQ multiplex PCR; TCRdb stores just in-frame clones and leaves some out. The sample carries some 150,000 clones, approximately 80% recorded once. Sample: PBMCs. All receptors derive from a man aged 18 to 29 in good health and CMV-seropositive.

V is TRBV6-5 and J is TRBJ2-3; 7 bases line up with TRBD2. The CDR3 spans 12 residues. J gave up 9 bases and V 4 bases, and 4 bases lay outside the gene matches. Per germline, CDR1 MNHEY and CDR2 SVGAGI. The CDR3 protein is CASSSKRDTQYF. The CDR3 DNA follows: TGTGCCAGCAGTTCAAAGCGGGACACGCAGTATTTT.

The genes are TRBV9 and TRBJ2-2; 8 nucleotides match TRBD1. The CDR3 consists of 15 residues. Germline V CDR1 and CDR2: SGDLS, YYNGEE. Trimming at V came to 4 bases and at J to 0 bases, leaving 2 bases not matched to a gene. CDR3 protein: CASSPGQANTGELFF. In DNA, the CDR3 is TGTGCCAGCAGCCCGGGACAGGCGAACACCGGGGAGCTGTTTTTT.

The rearrangement uses TRBV10-3 and TRBJ1-2, with a tentative D call TRBD1 (5 bases). The CDR3 spans 13 residues. V was clipped by 2 bases and J by 3 bases, with 7 bases between them. Germline CDR1 ENHRY, CDR2 SYGVKD. The DNA of the CDR3 is TGTGCCATCAGTGAGGGAGGGGACTATGGCTACACCTTC. Translation: CAISEGGDYGYTF.

This chain joins TRBV7-9 and TRBJ2-3; D is undetermined. V lost 5 bases, J lost 0 bases, and 9 bases lay in between. Germline values: CDR1 SEHNR, CDR2 FQNEAQ (reference sequence). This CDR3 spans 14 amino acids. CDR3 amino acids: CASSQLSSTDTQYF. CDR3 sequence (DNA): TGTGCCAGCAGCCAGTTAAGTAGCACAGATACGCAGTATTTT.

The CDR3 DNA sequence: TGTGCCAGCAGTGAAAATCCCGGGACAGGGGTTGAAAAACTGTTTTTT. It yields the protein CASSENPGTGVEKLFF. The chain couples TRBV9 to TRBJ1-4; 10 positions match TRBD1. Germline CDR1 and CDR2: SGDLS and YYNGEE. This CDR3 is built from 16 residues. With V trimmed by 5 bases and J by 7 bases, 11 bases remained unmatched.

The rearrangement uses TRBV19 and TRBJ2-5; tentatively, D is TRBD2 (6 bases). The CDR3 consists of 13 residues. Germline V CDR1 and CDR2: LNHDA, SQIVND (reference sequence). V lost 5 bases and J lost 3, with 10 bases in between. CDR3 nucleotides: TGTGCCAGTAGTTTCGGGGGAGAAGAGACCCAGTACTTC. It specifies CASSFGGEETQYF.

The chain couples TRBV19 to TRBJ2-2, with TRBD2 matching over 14 bases. The CDR3 length is 15 residues. With 5 bases clipped from V and 6 bases from J, the junction kept 2 bases outside the gene matches. Germline V CDR1 and CDR2: LNHDA, SQIVND (reference sequence). The CDR3 DNA reads TGTGCCAGTAGTTCGACTAGCGGGGGGGCCGGGGAGCTGTTTTTT. This translates into CASSSTSGGAGELFF. Full variable domain (rest looked up from reference TRBV19 and TRBJ2-2): DGGITQSPKYLFRKEGQNVTLSCEQNLNHDAMYWYRQDPGQGLRLIYYSQIVNDFQKGDIAEGYSVSREKKESFPLTVTSAQKNPTAFYLCASSSTSGGAGELFFGEGSRLTVL.